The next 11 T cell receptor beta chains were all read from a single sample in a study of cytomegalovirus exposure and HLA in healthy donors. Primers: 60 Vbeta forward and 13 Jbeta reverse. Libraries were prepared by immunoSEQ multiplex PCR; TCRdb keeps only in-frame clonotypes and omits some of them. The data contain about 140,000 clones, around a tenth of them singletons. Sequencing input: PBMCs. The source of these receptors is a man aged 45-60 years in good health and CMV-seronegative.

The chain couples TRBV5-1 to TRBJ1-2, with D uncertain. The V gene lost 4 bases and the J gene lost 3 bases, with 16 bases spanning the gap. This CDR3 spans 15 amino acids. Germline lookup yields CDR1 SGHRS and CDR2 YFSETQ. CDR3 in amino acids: CASSDPSILDYGYTF. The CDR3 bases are TGCGCCAGCAGCGATCCCAGTATTCTTGACTATGGCTACACCTTC.

CDR3 in DNA: TGCGCCAGCAACCACGTGGGGTCAATGAGGGTTGAAAAACTGTTTTTT. Translating it yields CASNHVGSMRVEKLFF. This rearrangement joins TRBV4-1 to TRBJ1-4; no clear D. Looked up from germline, CDR1 is MGHRA and CDR2 is YSYEKL. CDR3 size: 16 residues. Trimming cost V 7 bases and J 7 bases, with 22 bases left between them.

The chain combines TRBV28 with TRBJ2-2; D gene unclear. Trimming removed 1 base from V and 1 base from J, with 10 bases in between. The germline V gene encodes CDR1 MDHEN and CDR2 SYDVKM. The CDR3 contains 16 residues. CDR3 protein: CASSLSGPLNTGELFF. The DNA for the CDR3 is TGTGCCAGCAGTTTATCCGGTCCCTTGAACACCGGGGAGCTGTTTTTT.

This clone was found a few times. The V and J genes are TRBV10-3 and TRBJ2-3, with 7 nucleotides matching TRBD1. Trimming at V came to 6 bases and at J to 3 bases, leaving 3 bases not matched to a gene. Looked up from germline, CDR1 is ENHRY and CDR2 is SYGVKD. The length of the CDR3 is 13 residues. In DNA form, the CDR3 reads TGTGCCATCAGCCCGACAGGGACAGATACGCAGTATTTT. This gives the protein CAISPTGTDTQYF.

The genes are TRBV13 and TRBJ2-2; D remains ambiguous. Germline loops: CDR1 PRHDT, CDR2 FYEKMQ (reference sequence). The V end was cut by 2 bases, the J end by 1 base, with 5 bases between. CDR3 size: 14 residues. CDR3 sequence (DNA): TGTGCCAGCAGCTTAAACGGGAACACCGGGGAGCTGTTTTTT. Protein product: CASSLNGNTGELFF.

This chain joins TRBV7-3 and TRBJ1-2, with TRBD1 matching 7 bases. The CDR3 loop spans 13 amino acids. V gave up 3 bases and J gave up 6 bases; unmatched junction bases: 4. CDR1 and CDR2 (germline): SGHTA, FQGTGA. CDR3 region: CASSFLQGHGYTF. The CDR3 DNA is TGTGCCAGCAGCTTTCTACAGGGGCATGGCTACACCTTC.

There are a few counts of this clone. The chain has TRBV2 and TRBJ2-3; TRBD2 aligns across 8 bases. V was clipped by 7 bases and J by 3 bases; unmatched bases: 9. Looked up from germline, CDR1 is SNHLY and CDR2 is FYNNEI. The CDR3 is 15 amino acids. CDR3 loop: CASKRAGVVTDTQYF. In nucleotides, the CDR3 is TGTGCCAGCAAACGAGCGGGAGTAGTAACAGATACGCAGTATTTT.

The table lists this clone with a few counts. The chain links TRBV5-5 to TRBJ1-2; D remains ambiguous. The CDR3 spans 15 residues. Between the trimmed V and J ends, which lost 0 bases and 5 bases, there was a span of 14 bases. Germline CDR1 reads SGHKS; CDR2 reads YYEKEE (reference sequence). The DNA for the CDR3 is TGTGCCAGCAGCTTGGAAGCTACCCCACGGTATGGCTACACCTTC. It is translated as CASSLEATPRYGYTF.

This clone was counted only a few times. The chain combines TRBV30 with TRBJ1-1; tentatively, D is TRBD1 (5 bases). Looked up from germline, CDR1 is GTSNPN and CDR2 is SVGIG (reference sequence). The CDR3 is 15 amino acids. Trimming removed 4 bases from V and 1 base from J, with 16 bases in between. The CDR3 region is CAWKRDWAGNTEAFF. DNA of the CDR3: TGTGCCTGGAAGAGGGACTGGGCGGGGAACACTGAAGCTTTCTTT.

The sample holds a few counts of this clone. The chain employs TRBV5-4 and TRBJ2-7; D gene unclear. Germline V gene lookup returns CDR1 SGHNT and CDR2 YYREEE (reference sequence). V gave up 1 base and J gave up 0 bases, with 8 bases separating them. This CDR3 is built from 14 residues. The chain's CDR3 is CASSLNPSSYEQYF. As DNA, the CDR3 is TGTGCCAGCAGCTTGAATCCGAGCTCCTACGAGCAGTACTTC.

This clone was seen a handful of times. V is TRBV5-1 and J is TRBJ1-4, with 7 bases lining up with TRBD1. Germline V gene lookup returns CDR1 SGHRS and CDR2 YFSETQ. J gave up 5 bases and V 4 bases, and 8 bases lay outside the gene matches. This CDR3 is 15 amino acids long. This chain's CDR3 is CASSNSGTANEKLFF. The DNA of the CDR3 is TGCGCCAGCAGCAATTCCGGGACAGCCAATGAAAAACTGTTTTTT. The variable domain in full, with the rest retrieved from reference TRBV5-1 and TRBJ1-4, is KAGVTQTPRYLIKTRGQQVTLSCSPISGHRSVSWYQQTPGQGLQFLFEYFSETQRNKGNFPGRFSGRQFSNSRSEMNVSTLELGDSALYLCASSNSGTANEKLFFGSGTQLSVL.